This T cell receptor (beta chain) was found in a study of low-dose radiotherapy and immunotherapy resistance in tumors (dated by TCRdb to between 2022 and 2023). Describing the broader study: In Cohort 1, each fraction delivered 0.5 Gy every 2 weeks, and the prescribed total PTV dose was 6.5 Gy. Cohort 2 received 1 Gy per fraction every two weeks, with a total of 13 Gy over 26 weeks. Patients were given nivolumab as a 240 mg flat dose every two weeks and ipilimumab at 1 mg/kg every six weeks, with both drugs delivered intravenously. Cyclophosphamide 200 mg/m2 was given intravenously every two weeks, one day before each radiation and immunotherapy administration. Aspirin 300 mg was taken orally once daily by patients for four cycles, starting on cycle 1 day 1. The trial did not randomize participants into treatment groups. Eight patients were included in the translational analysis: three from the first dose cohort and the first five from the second dose cohort.

Interpreted using the paper, the time point label stands for: after trial treatment. This specimen's treatment or condition label, per the study, means: LDRT plus nivolumab, ipilimumab, low-dose cyclophosphamide and aspirin (RACIN trial). Donors were enrolled in RACIN, a single-arm phase I dose-escalation trial combining nivolumab, ipilimumab, aspirin, low-dose cyclophosphamide and low-dose radiotherapy. Eligible patients had advanced, TIL-negative solid tumors. First-strand cDNA was synthesized using Superscript III and a set of TRAV- and TRBV-specific primers, so that both TCRalpha and TCRbeta chains were covered. TCRs were amplified with Phusion for 15 to 25 PCR cycles using a constant-region primer together with the adapter attached to the V primers. Amplification of the isolated mRNA was done with the MessageAmp II aRNA Amplification Kit, which involved an approximately 15-hour in vitro transcription at 37 degrees C. The Dynabeads mRNA DIRECT Purification Kit was used to isolate the mRNA for TCR sequencing. A second roughly 25-cycle Phusion PCR added indexed Illumina adapters, and products were purified with AMPure XP beads. TCRalpha and TCRbeta libraries were deep-sequenced on an Illumina MiniSeq instrument. For the original study's pipeline: Using custom Perl scripts, TCR sequences that encoded the same protein were pooled, out-of-frame sequences were dropped, and the abundance of each clonotype was calculated. Any TCR sequence supported by only a single read was excluded from analysis. The metrics used to describe the repertoires included Shannon entropy, Gini index, clonality, richness, and the frequency of TCRs shared between repertoires. TCRdb trimmed the raw reads at Q25, called clones with MiXCR and kept productive beta chains. Here each entry gathers all rows of one CDR3 protein and keeps the most common genes and DNA. TCRdb's processing, not the authors' own work, is the source of the V and J calls. A total of 30,000 to 45,000 distinct CDR3 sequences appear in this sample, more than 20% of them only once. The leading ten clones occupy 9.2% of the sample.

V ends up 7 bases short and J 1 base short, with an unmatched junction base count of 9. CDR3 length: 16 amino acids, cysteine to phenylalanine. Only the CDR3 part of the read is kept: 48 bases, read in frame from the first base. In the germline V gene, CDR1 corresponds to SGHTA and CDR2 to FQGTGA. This clonotype was seen only once. Its antigen has not been determined. With only one base between it and a far larger clone, this is likely a read error. This sequence originates from a female donor with ovarian cancer. Material: PBMCs, obtained after low-dose radiotherapy plus immunotherapy. The sequence joins TRBV7-3 to TRBJ2-3; 9 middle bases align to TRBD1. The CDR3 is CASTLEWTGGTDTQYF. At the DNA level, the sequence is TGTGCCAGCACCCTAGAATGGACAGGGGGCACAGATACGCAGTATTTT.